This T cell receptor (beta chain) is drawn from a study of control samples from healthy donors and cancer patients. CDR1 and CDR2 from the germline V gene are SGHRS and YFSETQ. CDR3 length: 14 amino acids. V was pared by 2 bases and J by 7 bases, with 15 bases between. Assay used: immunoSEQ multiplex PCR; TCRdb lists only in-frame clones, some missing. This table holds about 160,000 clones, about 95% found once. Sequencing used PBMCs. The receptor's source is a man aged 55 to 69 with colorectal cancer. The chain carries TRBV5-1 and TRBJ1-1; possible D gene TRBD1, 6 bases. The chain's CDR3 is CASSFQPGEVEAFF. CDR3 nucleotide sequence: TGCGCCAGCAGCTTTCAACCAGGGGAGGTTGAAGCTTTCTTT.